Below, 13 T cell receptor beta chains from the same sample are listed, as sequenced in a study of T-cell memory formation after mild COVID-19 (TCRdb year 2021). Preparation of the library involved 5' RACE. The listed sequencing device is Illumina NovaSeq 6000. The public reads were run again by TCRdb, first through fastp at Q25 and then through MiXCR, and only productive beta chains were kept. Identical CDR3 protein sequences are pooled into one entry, listed with their most common genes and DNA. The sample table contains around 440,000 distinct CDR3 sequences; only one count was recorded for around a sixth of them. Around 12% of the sample comes from the top ten. Source material: PBMCs or a T cell subset sorted from them (not recorded which). The receptors here all came from an adult woman who had mild COVID-19 (a few samples of this study predate the infection). The sample titles of this study are shuffled in the database, so cell type and time point are left out; the donor was told from shared clones.

This chain joins TRBV7-3 and TRBJ2-3, with 11 nucleotides matching TRBD2. Trimming took 5 bases from V and 4 from J; bases not matched to a gene: 5. Germline CDR1 and CDR2: SGHTA and FQGTGA. The CDR3 length is 15 residues. The CDR3 loop reads CASSKLAGVPDTQYF. CDR3 bases: TGTGCCAGCAGCAAACTAGCGGGGGTCCCAGATACGCAGTATTTT. The entire variable domain, with the rest obtained from reference TRBV7-3 and TRBJ2-3, is as follows: GAGVSQTPSNKVTEKGKYVELRCDPISGHTALYWYRQSLGQGPEFLIYFQGTGAADDSGLPNDRFFAVRPEGSVSTLKIQRTERGDSAVYLCASSKLAGVPDTQYFGPGTRLTVL.

In this sample, this clonotype turned up many times. The V call is TRBV24-1, the J call TRBJ2-5, with a weak D call TRBD1 (6 bases). Germline V gene sequence: CDR1 KGHDR, CDR2 SFDVKD. Between the trimmed V and J ends, which lost 3 bases and 2 bases, there was a span of 15 bases. CDR3 length: 16 residues. Here the CDR3 reads CATSDALDSLQETQYF. The CDR3 DNA reads TGTGCCACCAGTGATGCCCTGGACAGTCTACAAGAGACCCAGTACTTC.

This clonotype has ten or more counts. This rearrangement joins TRBV18 to TRBJ2-5; possibly TRBD1 or TRBD2 for D (5 bases each). Germline values: CDR1 KGHSH, CDR2 LQKENI. Trimming took 6 bases from V and 4 from J, leaving 15 bases between them. This CDR3 is 14 amino acids long. CDR3 sequence (DNA): TGTGCCAGCTCTCCTAGGACTGGGGCAGAGACCCAGTACTTC. Its translation is CASSPRTGAETQYF.

V is TRBV10-3 and J is TRBJ2-2; 9 bases line up with TRBD2. V dropped 3 bases and J dropped 1; count of bases not matched to a gene: 3. Germline values: CDR1 ENHRY, CDR2 SYGVKD. This CDR3 has 16 amino acids. For the CDR3, the DNA is TGTGCCATCAGTGAATCTAGCGGGGTGAACACCGGGGAGCTGTTTTTT. It translates to CAISESSGVNTGELFF.

This clonotype has more than one count but fewer than ten. The rearrangement links TRBV27 to TRBJ1-4; TRBD1 aligns across 10 bases. The junction had 29 bases not matched to a gene; V was cut back by 2 bases and J by 8 bases. Germline V gives CDR1 MNHEY, CDR2 SMNVEV (reference sequence). The CDR3 totals 23 residues. The CDR3 reads CASSLAASGQGSGIVGVGEKLFF. The CDR3 DNA reads as TGTGCCAGCAGTTTAGCTGCATCGGGACAGGGGAGTGGTATTGTAGGAGTTGGAGAAAAACTGTTTTTT.

This clonotype was observed many times. CDR3 region: CASSLTSDTQYF. In DNA form, the CDR3 reads TGCGCCAGCAGCTTGACTTCGGATACGCAGTATTTT. V is TRBV5-1 and J is TRBJ2-3; D unresolved. The germline V gene has CDR1 SGHRS and CDR2 YFSETQ. The V end was cut by 1 base, the J end by 6 bases, with 6 bases between. The CDR3 has 12 amino acids.

Comment on this clonotype: The junction departs from the called germline gene at one end, perhaps through a read error. The chain joins TRBV7-8 to TRBJ2-5, with TRBD2 identical over 14 bases. CDR1 and CDR2 from the germline V gene are SGHVS and FQNEAQ. The CDR3 length is 17 residues. CDR3 sequence: CASSSRTGTSGGETRYF. The CDR3 DNA follows: TGTGCCAGCAGCTCCCGCACCGGGACTAGCGGGGGAGAGACCCGGTACTTC.

This chain connects TRBV7-9 to TRBJ2-7; D is perhaps TRBD2 (5 bases). The CDR3 has 14 residues. The germline V and J ends were trimmed by 6 bases and 2 bases, with 14 bases remaining between them. Germline V CDR1 and CDR2: SEHNR, FQNEAQ (reference sequence). The CDR3 is CASSLPPGTYEQYF. CDR3 nucleotide sequence: TGTGCCAGCAGTTTACCTCCGGGGACCTACGAGCAGTACTTC. Looking up the rest from reference TRBV7-9 and TRBJ2-7 gives the full variable domain: DTGVSQNPRHKITKRGQNVTFRCDPISEHNRLYWYRQTLGQGPEFLTYFQNEAQLEKSRLLSDRFSAERPKGSFSTLEIQRTEQGDSAMYLCASSLPPGTYEQYFGPGTRLTVT.

This clonotype was seen ten or more times. The chain employs TRBV15 and TRBJ1-1; perhaps TRBD1 as D (5 bases). This CDR3 has 16 residues. Germline values: CDR1 LNHNV, CDR2 YYDKDF (reference sequence). Deletions cut 3 bases from V and 4 bases from J, with 18 bases between. Here the CDR3 DNA reads TGTGCCACCAGCAGGGAATCGGGGGGTTTGGGCACTGAAGCTTTCTTT. Translated, it gives CATSRESGGLGTEAFF.

The chain carries TRBV5-8 and TRBJ1-6; TRBD1 agrees at 10 bases. Trimming at V came to 9 bases and at J to 9 bases, leaving 12 bases not matched to a gene. The CDR3 totals 15 residues. CDR1 is SGHTS and CDR2 is YDEGEE in the germline V gene. The CDR3 bases are TGTGCCAACCTACCGATCCGGGACAGGGGTTCACCCCTCCACTTT. This gives the protein CANLPIRDRGSPLHF.

This clonotype was recorded a few times. The chain uses TRBV4-1 and TRBJ2-7; no clear D. Germline loops: CDR1 MGHRA, CDR2 YSYEKL. V gave up 0 bases and J gave up 0 bases, with 12 bases separating them. The CDR3 length is 16 residues. In DNA form, the CDR3 reads TGCGCCAGCAGCCAAGATCGCGGCCGGAACTCCTACGAGCAGTACTTC. It encodes CASSQDRGRNSYEQYF.

The CDR3 DNA is TGTGCCAGCAGCTTAGCCCCGGCTAGCGGGAGCCCCGTCAATGAGCAGTTCTTC. It yields the protein CASSLAPASGSPVNEQFF. This sequence joins TRBV7-6 and TRBJ2-1, with TRBD2 matching 10 bases. After removal of 0 bases from V and 6 bases from J, the junction contained 11 bases not matched to a gene. The CDR3 totals 18 residues. CDR1 is SGHVS, CDR2 FNYEAQ, per germline.

This rearrangement joins TRBV7-2 to TRBJ2-1; D uncertain. Per the germline V gene, CDR1 is SGHTA and CDR2 is FQGNSA. The CDR3 covers 16 residues. Between the trimmed V and J ends, which lost 1 base and 0 bases, there was a span of 10 bases. CDR3 sequence (DNA): TGTGCCAGCAGCTTAGAACAAGACCCCTCCTACAATGAGCAGTTCTTC. This codes for CASSLEQDPSYNEQFF.